This entry describes one T cell receptor beta chain. Participants were aged about 18 to 100 years from roughly 26 US areas. In the original processing: From reference gene primer amplification, estimates of nucleated cell counts were derived. The data were produced by immunoSEQ multiplex PCR, yet TCRdb's version contains in-frame clones alone and is incomplete. V and J calls and clone size are those listed in that table; D and trimming were worked out from the DNA. The top ten hold 2% to 3% of the sample, which has approximately 140,000 clones, around 84% seen once. This sample was taken from a study of blood T cell repertoires in COVID-19. Across the study: PBMCs, B-cell-depleted T cells, or T cells were the source of the cDNA or gDNA that made up the material.

The receptor's source is a man in his forties or fifties with acute COVID-19. The sequenced sample consisted of PBMCs or T cells enriched from blood (not recorded which).

The CDR3 DNA follows: TGTGCCAGCAGAGAAGGACAGTCGAACTTCTGGACTGAAGCTTTCTTT. Translation: CASREGQSNFWTEAFF. The J gene is TRBJ1-1, the V gene TRBV5-6; possible D gene TRBD1, 6 bases. The CDR3 runs to 16 residues. Germline CDR1 and CDR2: SGHDT and YYEEEE. The germline V and J ends were trimmed by 5 bases and 5 bases, with 22 bases remaining between them.